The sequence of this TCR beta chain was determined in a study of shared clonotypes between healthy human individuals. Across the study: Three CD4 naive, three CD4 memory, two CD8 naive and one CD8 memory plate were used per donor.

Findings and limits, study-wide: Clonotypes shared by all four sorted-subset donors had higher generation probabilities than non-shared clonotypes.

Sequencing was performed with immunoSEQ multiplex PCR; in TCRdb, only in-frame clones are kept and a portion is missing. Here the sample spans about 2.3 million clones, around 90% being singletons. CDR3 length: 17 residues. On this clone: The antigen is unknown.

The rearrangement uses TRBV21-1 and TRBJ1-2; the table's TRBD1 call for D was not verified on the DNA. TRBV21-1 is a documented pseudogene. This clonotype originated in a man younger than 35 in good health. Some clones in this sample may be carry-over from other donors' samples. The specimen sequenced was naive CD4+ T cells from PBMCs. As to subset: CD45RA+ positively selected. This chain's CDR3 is CASSKKRGDRTGDGYTF. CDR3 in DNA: TGTGCCAGCAGCAAAAAAAGGGGGGACAGAACCGGCGATGGCTACACCTTC.